These T cell receptor beta chains were read from a single sample in a study of T cell repertoires in cytomegalovirus infection. TCRdb passed the reads through MiXCR, listing each CDR3 protein once. The sample lists about a million distinct CDR3 sequences, 31% occurring once. No antigen has been assigned to these receptors. This material consisted of cultured CD8+ T cells from PBMCs, taken from culture after CMV antigen stimulation. Source of these receptors: a human donor in good health (CMV status not recorded). Some clones in this sample may be carry-over from other donors' samples. Each CDR3 is given with its conserved first and last residue.

J gene,V gene,CDR3 length,CDR3 protein
TRBJ2-1,TRBV5-4,11,CASTYRNEQFF
TRBJ1-5,TRBV6-1,17,CASSERGDRGTNQPQHF
TRBJ2-2,TRBV27,16,CASSNLKPQGSGELFF
TRBJ2-2,TRBV18,15,CASFSGTGDHGELFF
TRBJ1-5,TRBV2,15,CASSTDTYSNQPQHF
TRBJ1-1,TRBV7-2,14,CASSIGQGGTEAFF
TRBJ1-2,TRBV6-5,12,CASSTLRDGYTF
TRBJ2-7,TRBV6-2/TRBV6-3,15,CASSYVGYKIYEQYF
TRBJ1-1,TRBV7-9,16,CASTSSSRGSNTEAFF
TRBJ1-5,TRBV19,15,CASSITANSNQPQHF
TRBJ2-7,TRBV4-1,16,CASSPGHPNPRYEQYF
TRBJ2-3,TRBV7-2,19,CASSLGFGFGGGTTDTQYF
TRBJ1-2,TRBV14,14,CASSHGWRSGGYTF
TRBJ1-5,TRBV6-1,13,CASREGLNQPQHF
TRBJ1-2,TRBV10-3,18,CALLSSGSPQSGDYGYTF
TRBJ2-1,TRBV12-3/TRBV12-4,14,CASSYLAGPNEQFF
TRBJ1-2,TRBV27,15,CASSPREGSNYGYTF
TRBJ2-1,TRBV5-4,15,CASTGRGRLDNEQFF
TRBJ2-1,TRBV7-6,15,CASSLLRTVYNEQFF
TRBJ2-1,TRBV7-9,17,CASKGTGGLGSYNEQFF
TRBJ1-6,TRBV4-3,17,CASSQDPSEGLDSPLHF
TRBJ1-2,TRBV28,12,CASSWDRDGYTF
TRBJ2-1,TRBV27,14,CASSSRGVGNEQFF
TRBJ2-1,TRBV7-9,13,CATASGGPNEQFF
TRBJ2-1,TRBV10-1,16,CASSLRDRGSYHEQFF
TRBJ2-3,TRBV6-1,16,CASSEVAGTNTDTQYF
TRBJ2-5,TRBV15,13,CATSRDRRETQYF
TRBJ2-2,TRBV10-2,15,CASRNRDRVWGELFF
TRBJ2-2,TRBV29-1,16,CSVSLGDRANTGELFF
TRBJ2-7,TRBV5-5,17,CASRLGTGGLSGYEQYF
TRBJ2-1,TRBV29-1,16,CSVERASGGWYNEQFF
TRBJ2-7,TRBV20-1,15,CSARERGSSSYEQYF
TRBJ1-1,TRBV19,13,CASTTWDGQKAFF
TRBJ1-2,TRBV9,13,CASSVDSGDGYTF
TRBJ1-2,TRBV15,12,CATSSAGGGYTF
TRBJ2-1,TRBV7-9,16,CASSPSTRGEYNEQFF
TRBJ2-1,TRBV18,12,CASSPERDEQFF
TRBJ2-1,TRBV7-8,15,CASSPTSGAYNEHFF
TRBJ2-3,TRBV6-1,12,CASVQGKDTQYF
TRBJ2-2,TRBV7-9,18,CASSLRGPTGGDTGELFF
TRBJ1-1,TRBV5-4,13,CAILGGSETEAFF
TRBJ2-3,TRBV19,13,CASSMAGAGTQYF
TRBJ2-1,TRBV19,15,CASSFLRSGNNEQFF
TRBJ2-3,TRBV7-3,18,CASSLRAQGGGGTDTQYF
TRBJ2-7,TRBV5-3,14,CASSSRDREGEQYF
TRBJ2-1,TRBV3-1,15,CASSQWAGGQNEQFF
TRBJ1-2,TRBV7-2,15,CASSLAVGSNYGYTF
TRBJ1-2,TRBV29-1,13,CSVEDYGVYGYTF
TRBJ2-2,TRBV28,16,CASTSALKGLTGELFF
TRBJ1-2,TRBV6-6,14,CASTGRDTNYGYTF
TRBJ1-1,TRBV28,14,CASSEDRANTEAFF